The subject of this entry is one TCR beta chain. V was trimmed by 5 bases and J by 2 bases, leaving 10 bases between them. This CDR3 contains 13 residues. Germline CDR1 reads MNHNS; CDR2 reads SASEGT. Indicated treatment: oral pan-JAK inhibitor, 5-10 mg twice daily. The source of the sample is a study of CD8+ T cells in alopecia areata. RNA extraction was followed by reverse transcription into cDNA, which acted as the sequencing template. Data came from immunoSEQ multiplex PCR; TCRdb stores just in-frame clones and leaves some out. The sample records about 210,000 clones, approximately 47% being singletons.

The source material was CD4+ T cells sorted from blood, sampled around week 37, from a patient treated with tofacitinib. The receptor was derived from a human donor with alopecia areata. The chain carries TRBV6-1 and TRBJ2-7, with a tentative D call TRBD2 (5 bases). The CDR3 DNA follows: TGTGCCAGCAGTCCCGGGATCACCTACGAGCAGTACTTC. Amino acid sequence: CASSPGITYEQYF.